This TCR beta chain originates from a study of immune cell composition in non-small cell lung cancer. The method was immunoSEQ multiplex PCR; TCRdb's version includes in-frame clones alone and lacks a portion of them. The sample records over 1,500 clones, 77% being singletons. Comments on this clone: Its antigen remains unidentified.

Study conclusions and caveats: 75% of squamous and around a third of adenocarcinoma cases had tumour-associated clones >0.5%.

Trimming removed 1 base at V and 8 bases at J, with 11 bases between. This CDR3 comprises 14 residues. Germline V gene sequence: CDR1 LGHNA, CDR2 YNFKEQ. The normal lung sample lay at least 3 cm, and maximally far, from the tumour. The chain recombines TRBV4-2 with TRBJ1-4, with a tentative D call TRBD1 (5 bases). The sequencing sample was made of non-adjacent lung tissue. The origin of this receptor is a human donor with non-small cell lung cancer. The CDR3 nucleotides are TGTGCCAGCAGCCAAGGGGGGGTCGGGGAAAAACTGTTTTTT. Its protein product is CASSQGGVGEKLFF.